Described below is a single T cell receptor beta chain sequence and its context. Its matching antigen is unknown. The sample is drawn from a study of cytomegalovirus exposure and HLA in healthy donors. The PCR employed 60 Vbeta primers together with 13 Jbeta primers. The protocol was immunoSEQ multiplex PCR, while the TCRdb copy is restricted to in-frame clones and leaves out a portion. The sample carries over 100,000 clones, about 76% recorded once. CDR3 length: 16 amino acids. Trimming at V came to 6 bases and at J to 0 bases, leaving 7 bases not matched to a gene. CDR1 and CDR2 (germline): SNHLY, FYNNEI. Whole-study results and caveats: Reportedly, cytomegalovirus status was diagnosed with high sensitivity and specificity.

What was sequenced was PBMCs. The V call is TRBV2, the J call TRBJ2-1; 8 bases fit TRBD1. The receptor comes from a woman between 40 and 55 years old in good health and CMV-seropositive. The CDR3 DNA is TGTGCCAGCAGGATGACAGGGGCCAACTCCTACAATGAGCAGTTCTTC. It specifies CASRMTGANSYNEQFF.